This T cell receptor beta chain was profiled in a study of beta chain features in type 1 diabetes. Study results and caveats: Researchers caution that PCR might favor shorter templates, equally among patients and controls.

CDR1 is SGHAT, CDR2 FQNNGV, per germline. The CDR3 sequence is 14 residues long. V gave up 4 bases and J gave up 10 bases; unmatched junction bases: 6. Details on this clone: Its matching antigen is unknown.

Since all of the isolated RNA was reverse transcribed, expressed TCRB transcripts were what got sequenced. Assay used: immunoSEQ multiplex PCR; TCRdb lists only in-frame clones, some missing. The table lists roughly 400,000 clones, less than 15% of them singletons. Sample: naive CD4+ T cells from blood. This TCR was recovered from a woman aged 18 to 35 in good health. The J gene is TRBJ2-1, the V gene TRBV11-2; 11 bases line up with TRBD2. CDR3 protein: CASSSGTSGQEQFF. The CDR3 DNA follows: TGTGCCAGCAGCTCCGGGACTAGCGGACAAGAGCAGTTCTTC.